A selection of T cell receptor beta chains follows, all from one sample in a study of blood T cell repertoires in COVID-19. Profiled with immunoSEQ multiplex PCR; TCRdb holds only in-frame clones, not every one. The data show 150,000 to 170,000 clones, less than 95% seen once. Input material: peripheral blood. The source of these receptors is a middle-aged man with acute or convalescent COVID-19. Each CDR3 is given with its conserved first and last residue. The D gene is left open where the match is weak. The size entry is marked missing in some rows and otherwise reads once, few, many or a size class.

-	TRBJ1-1	-	TRBV19	TGTGCCAGTAGCCAACTCGGGGGTGAAGCTTTCTTT	CASSQLGGEAFF
-	TRBJ2-1	-	TRBV11-1	TGTGCCAGCAGCCCTTGGAGGGGGGGCTCCTACAATGAGCAGTTCTTC	CASSPWRGGSYNEQFF
-	TRBJ1-1	-	TRBV25-1	TGTGCCAGCAGCGTGAACACTGAAGCTTTCTTT	CASSVNTEAFF
-	TRBJ2-2	-	TRBV9	TGTGCCAGCAGCGTAGTAATGAGTAGCGGGGAGCTGTTTTTT	CASSVVMSSGELFF
-	TRBJ1-4	-	TRBV24-1	TGTGCCACCAGTGATTCGAGTACAGTGTCGAATGAAAAACTGTTTTTT	CATSDSSTVSNEKLFF
-	TRBJ1-1	-	TRBV6-2/TRBV6-3	TGTGCCAGCAGTATTGGGACAAGCTACACTGAAGCTTTCTTT	CASSIGTSYTEAFF
-	TRBJ1-2	-	TRBV10-3	TGTGCCATCAGCGTTGGGACGTTTGGCAGGGGTTCGGACTATGGCTACACCTTC	CAISVGTFGRGSDYGYTF
-	TRBJ2-1	TRBD2	TRBV28	TGTGCCAGCAGTCTAGGGACTAGGGCCCACAATGAGCAGTTCTTC	CASSLGTRAHNEQFF
-	TRBJ2-3	-	TRBV7-6	TGTGCCAGCAGCCGAGAGGGTCGCACAGATACGCAGTATTTT	CASSREGRTDTQYF
-	TRBJ1-1	-	TRBV6-5	TGTGCCAGCAGTTACCAAGCGGGGGGCACTGAAGCTTTCTTT	CASSYQAGGTEAFF
-	TRBJ2-1	TRBD1	TRBV18	TGTGCCAGCTCACCGCAGTCACAGGGGATCGATGAGCAGTTCTTC	CASSPQSQGIDEQFF
few	TRBJ2-1	TRBD2	TRBV7-8	TGTGCCAGCAGGCCCAGACTAGCCAATGAGCAGTTCTTC	CASRPRLANEQFF
-	TRBJ2-1	-	TRBV27	TGTGCCAGCAGTTTAGGATGGGGGGTTCGTGGCAATGAGCAGTTCTTC	CASSLGWGVRGNEQFF
few	TRBJ2-3	-	TRBV6-1	TGTGCCAGCAGTGATTACCGCGGAGGCACAGATACGCAGTATTTT	CASSDYRGGTDTQYF
-	TRBJ2-1	TRBD1	TRBV29-1	TGCAGCGGCCGGACAGGCCCTATGGGTGAGCAGTTCTTC	CSGRTGPMGEQFF
-	TRBJ2-5	TRBD1	TRBV5-1	TGCGCCAGCAGCGGGGGGACAGGGGGCTATTCCGAGACCCAGTACTTC	CASSGGTGGYSETQYF
-	TRBJ2-7	TRBD1	TRBV6-5	TGTGCCAGCAGTAGCCACAGGGGTCTCGGCGAGCAGTACTTC	CASSSHRGLGEQYF
-	TRBJ2-4	-	TRBV19	TGTGCCAGTAGTTCGACACCCTTGGACATTCAGTACTTC	CASSSTPLDIQYF
-	TRBJ1-2	TRBD1	TRBV4-1	TGCGCCAGCAGCCAAGATCACAGGGGCAATGGCTACACCTTC	CASSQDHRGNGYTF
-	TRBJ2-5	-	TRBV11-2	TGTGCCAGCAGCTATGGCGCTACCCGCCTCGGGGAGACCCAGTACTTC	CASSYGATRLGETQYF
-	TRBJ1-3	-	TRBV28	TGTGCCAGCAGAGCAGGGTTCTCTGGAAACACCATATATTTT	CASRAGFSGNTIYF
-	TRBJ1-5	TRBD1	TRBV28	TGTGCCAGCAGTCCCCGTGACAGGGGTGGCAATCAGCCCCAGCATTTT	CASSPRDRGGNQPQHF
-	TRBJ1-6	-	TRBV6-6	TGTGCCAGCAGCTTTATCTTGCGGGATAATTCACCCCTCCACTTT	CASSFILRDNSPLHF
-	TRBJ2-1	TRBD1	TRBV6-5	TGTGCCAGCAGTTTGGACAGGGGGCCCTACAATGAGCAGTTCTTC	CASSLDRGPYNEQFF
once	TRBJ2-1	-	TRBV2	TGTGCCAGCGCCCCTAGCCCAAACAACAATGAGCAGTTCTTC	CASAPSPNNNEQFF
-	TRBJ2-2	TRBD2	TRBV7-3	TGTGCCAGCAGCGCATCTAGCGGGGGGAACACCGGGGAGCTGTTTTTT	CASSASSGGNTGELFF
-	TRBJ2-2	-	TRBV7-6	TGTGCCAGCAGCCTACAGGGTGGACAGAACACCGGGGAGCTGTTTTTT	CASSLQGGQNTGELFF
-	TRBJ2-3	TRBD1	TRBV4-1	TGCGCCAGCAGCCAAGAGAAAGAGACAGGGAATTCAGATACGCAGTATTTT	CASSQEKETGNSDTQYF
-	TRBJ2-3	TRBD2	TRBV3-1/TRBV3-2	TGTGCCAGCAGCCGCCGGACTAGCGGGGGGTACGATACGCAGTATTTT	CASSRRTSGGYDTQYF
once	TRBJ2-1	-	TRBV10-3	TGTGCCATCAGTGAGGGACAGCCCGCTCACAATGAGCAGTTCTTC	CAISEGQPAHNEQFF
-	TRBJ2-1	TRBD2	TRBV7-3	TGTGCCAGCAGCTTAGTTCCCGTAGCGGGACCCCACAATGAGCAGTTCTTC	CASSLVPVAGPHNEQFF
-	TRBJ1-5	-	TRBV19	TGTGCCAGTAGTATGATAGGCGGGTATGGCAATCAGCCCCAGCATTTT	CASSMIGGYGNQPQHF
-	TRBJ2-5	-	TRBV3-1/TRBV3-2	TGTGCCAGCAGCCATCGGGGGAGGCAAGAGACCCAGTACTTC	CASSHRGRQETQYF
few	TRBJ2-1	TRBD1	TRBV19	TGTGCCAGTAGCCGCCGGGACAGGGGGCCACTAGGCAATGAGCAGTTCTTC	CASSRRDRGPLGNEQFF
-	TRBJ1-6	-	TRBV12-3/TRBV12-4	TGTGCCAGCAGTTTAGGAGGCGGTTCACCCCTCCACTTT	CASSLGGGSPLHF
few	TRBJ1-6	-	TRBV28	TGTGCCAGCAGTTTTACGTGGGCGAATTCACCCCTCCACTTT	CASSFTWANSPLHF
-	TRBJ2-1	TRBD1	TRBV27	TGTGCCAGCAGTCCAATATGGGACAGGTACTCCTACAATGAGCAGTTCTTC	CASSPIWDRYSYNEQFF
few	TRBJ2-1	-	TRBV6-5	TGTGCCAGCCAAGTTGGCGGTCCGGAGCAGTTCTTC	CASQVGGPEQFF
-	TRBJ2-7	-	TRBV9	TGTGCCAGCAGCCTCACCGGGGAGTCCGGGGCCTACGAGCAGTACTTC	CASSLTGESGAYEQYF
-	TRBJ2-5	-	TRBV7-2	TGTGCCAGCAGCTTCAGGGAGACCCAGTACTTC	CASSFRETQYF
-	TRBJ1-5	TRBD1	TRBV19	TGTGCCAGTAGTCCCGGACAGGGGGCCGGTCAGCCCCAGCATTTT	CASSPGQGAGQPQHF
-	TRBJ1-1	-	TRBV2	TGTGCCAGCAGCCTACAGGGTCCTGAAGCTTTCTTT	CASSLQGPEAFF
few	TRBJ2-7	-	TRBV6-1	TGTGCCAGCAGGCTCGGGGTGGGCTACGAGCAGTACTTC	CASRLGVGYEQYF
-	TRBJ1-5	-	TRBV7-2	TGTGCCAGCAGCCAAACAGGCGCCCGGGCGAGCAATCAGCCCCAGCATTTT	CASSQTGARASNQPQHF
-	TRBJ2-5	-	TRBV21-1	TGTGCCAGCAGCAAAGTTTATGCGGCAGGGGGCCACGAGACCCAGTACTTC	CASSKVYAAGGHETQYF
few	TRBJ2-7	TRBD2	TRBV7-2	TGTGCCAGCAGCAAGGGGAGGGTCGAGCAGTACTTC	CASSKGRVEQYF
-	TRBJ2-2	TRBD2	TRBV7-3	TGTGCCAGCAGCTTAACGGGACTAGCGGGGGGTTCCGGGGAGCTGTTTTTT	CASSLTGLAGGSGELFF
-	TRBJ2-2	-	TRBV21-1	TGTGCCAGCAGCTTACGGACAGCCCCGGGACTAGCGAGTGACACCGGGGAGCTGTTTTTT	CASSLRTAPGLASDTGELFF